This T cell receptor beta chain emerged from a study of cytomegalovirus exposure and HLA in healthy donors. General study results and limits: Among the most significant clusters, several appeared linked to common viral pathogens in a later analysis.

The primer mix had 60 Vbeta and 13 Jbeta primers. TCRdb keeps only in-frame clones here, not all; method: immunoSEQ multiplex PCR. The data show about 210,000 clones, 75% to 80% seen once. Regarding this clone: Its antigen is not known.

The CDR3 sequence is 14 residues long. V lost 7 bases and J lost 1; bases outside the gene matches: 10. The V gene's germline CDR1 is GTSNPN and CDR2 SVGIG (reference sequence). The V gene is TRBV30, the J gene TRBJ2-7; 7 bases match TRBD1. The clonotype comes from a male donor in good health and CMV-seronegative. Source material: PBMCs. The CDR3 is CAFQGDGYSYEQYF. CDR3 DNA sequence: TGTGCCTTCCAGGGGGACGGATATTCCTACGAGCAGTACTTC.